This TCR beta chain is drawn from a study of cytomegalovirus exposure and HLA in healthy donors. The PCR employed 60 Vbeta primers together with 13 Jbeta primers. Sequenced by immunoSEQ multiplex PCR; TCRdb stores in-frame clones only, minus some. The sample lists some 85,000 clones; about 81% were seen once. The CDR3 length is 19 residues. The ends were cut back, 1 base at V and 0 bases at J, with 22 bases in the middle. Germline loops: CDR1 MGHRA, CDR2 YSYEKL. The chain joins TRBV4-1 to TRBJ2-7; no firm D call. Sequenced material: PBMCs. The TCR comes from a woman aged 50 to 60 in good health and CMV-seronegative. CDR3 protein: CASSQVRVLIKRSSYEQYF. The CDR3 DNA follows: TGCGCCAGCAGCCAAGTAAGAGTCCTGATAAAACGGAGCTCCTACGAGCAGTACTTC.